The sequence of this T cell receptor (beta chain) was determined in a study of OX40 agonist ivuxolimab in advanced cancers. General study points: CD8+ T cells averaged more expanded clones than CD4+. Some nonresponders also had low normalized T-cell clonal expansion. No determination was made of the antigen specificity of the expanded peripheral T cells.

Samples of blood were obtained at baseline, on cycle 4 day 1, and on cycle 7 day 1. Only in-frame clones appear in the TCRdb table, and some are missing; sequencing was by immunoSEQ multiplex PCR. The sample shows about 94,000 clones, around nine tenths of them seen only once. As for this clone: Its target is unknown.

The ends were cut back, 4 bases at V and 4 bases at J, with 7 bases in the middle. Germline V gene data show CDR1 as SGHTA and CDR2 as FQGTGA. CDR3 length: 12 residues. The sequence derives from an adult with an advanced solid tumor such as melanoma, head and neck, liver or kidney cancer. The V gene is TRBV7-3, the J gene TRBJ1-1; TRBD1 is a possible D gene (6 bases). Sequenced material: CD4+ or CD8+ T cells sorted from blood, taken in a trial of the OX40 agonist ivuxolimab. The CDR3 nucleotides read TGTGCCAGCAGCTCCAGGGGCACTGAAGCTTTCTTT. Its translation: CASSSRGTEAFF.